The clone carrying this TCR beta chain was counted a single time. The method was immunoSEQ multiplex PCR; TCRdb's version includes in-frame clones alone and lacks a portion of them. The repertoire includes about 150,000 clones, more than 60% of them detected once, and roughly 17% sits in the top ten. This sample is drawn from a study of blood T cell repertoires in COVID-19. The sample was peripheral blood. The receptor was isolated from a man over 45 with acute or convalescent COVID-19.

CDR3 amino acids: CASSVVGSGTTDTQYF. DNA of the CDR3: TGTGCCAGCAGCGTAGTCGGTAGCGGGACCACAGATACGCAGTATTTT. This chain links TRBV9 with TRBJ2-3; 8 positions match TRBD2. Germline lookup yields CDR1 SGDLS and CDR2 YYNGEE. This CDR3 comprises 16 residues. The junction had 5 bases not matched to a gene; V was cut back by 0 bases and J by 2 bases.